The 8 T cell receptor beta chains reported below all come from one sample, sequenced in a study of T cells in Graves' hyperthyroidism and ophthalmopathy. Amplified TCR beta CDR3 regions derived from RNA transcripts. RT-PCR in the first round (using the HTBI primer set) targeted the TCR CDR3. TCRdb reprocessed the multiplex PCR reads with MiXCR, giving one entry per CDR3 protein. The sample consists of 530,000 or so distinct CDR3 sequences, approximately 25% of them appearing once. The sample consisted of blood. The receptors originated from a woman aged 25 to 39 with Graves' ophthalmopathy.

This clonotype was observed many times. The chain couples TRBV20-1 to TRBJ1-5, with 12 nucleotides matching TRBD1. The trim removed 2 bases at V and 11 bases at J, leaving 19 bases unmatched. The CDR3 length is 18 residues. The germline CDR1 and CDR2 sequences are DFQATT and SNEGSKA (reference sequence). CDR3 amino acids: CSARSLRGQGAGGVSQHF. In DNA, the CDR3 is TGCAGTGCTAGATCCCTCCGGGGACAGGGGGCAGGAGGGGTATCCCAGCATTTT.

This clonotype was detected ten times or more. This rearrangement joins TRBV29-1 to TRBJ2-7, with 9 bases that match TRBD1. Germline trimming cut 3 bases from V and 2 bases from J; bases unmatched to any gene: 2. Looked up from germline, CDR1 is SQVTM and CDR2 is ANQGSEA. This CDR3 has 13 amino acids. The CDR3 is CSVERTGAYEQYF. In DNA, the CDR3 is TGCAGCGTTGAGCGGACAGGGGCCTACGAGCAGTACTTC.

This clonotype was seen a handful of times. CDR3: CASRSSGASNQPQHF. Here the CDR3 DNA reads TGTGCCAGCAGGTCTTCCGGGGCTTCCAATCAGCCCCAGCATTTT. The genes are TRBV7-2 and TRBJ1-5; a weak D match, TRBD1 (5 bases). Trimming pared 6 bases from V and 3 bases from J, leaving 15 bases between. Looked up from germline, CDR1 is SGHTA and CDR2 is FQGNSA. This CDR3 has 15 amino acids.

At least ten counts were recorded for this clonotype. The chain is built from TRBV19 and TRBJ2-4; a possible D gene is TRBD1 (7 bases). The CDR3 consists of 18 residues. Germline V gives CDR1 LNHDA, CDR2 SQIVND (reference sequence). V lost 3 bases and J 1 base, leaving 19 bases between the germline ends. The CDR3 coding sequence is TGTGCCAGTAGTATCAAGACAGGGAGGCGGTGGGCCAAAAACATTCAGTACTTC. It is translated as CASSIKTGRRWAKNIQYF. The full variable domain, its missing parts supplied by reference TRBV19 and TRBJ2-4, is DGGITQSPKYLFRKEGQNVTLSCEQNLNHDAMYWYRQDPGQGLRLIYYSQIVNDFQKGDIAEGYSVSREKKESFPLTVTSAQKNPTAFYLCASSIKTGRRWAKNIQYFGAGTRLSVL.

This clonotype was counted a few times. The chain combines TRBV18 with TRBJ2-7; 8 nucleotides agree with TRBD1. The CDR3 runs to 15 residues. V was clipped by 6 bases and J by 0 bases; unmatched bases: 7. Germline-derived CDR1 and CDR2 are KGHSH and LQKENI. CDR3 amino acids: CASSPGTGHSYEQYF. CDR3 nucleotides: TGTGCCAGCTCGCCTGGGACAGGACACTCCTACGAGCAGTACTTC.

This clonotype showed up many times. The chain employs TRBV15 and TRBJ1-1; 7 nucleotides agree with TRBD1. The CDR3 sequence is 16 residues long. Germline V gene sequence: CDR1 LNHNV, CDR2 YYDKDF (reference sequence). V dropped 7 bases and J dropped 4; count of bases not matched to a gene: 15. CDR3 sequence: CATTPARGRWVTEAFF. The DNA of the CDR3 is TGTGCCACCACCCCGGCTAGGGGGCGGTGGGTCACTGAAGCTTTCTTT.

The J gene is TRBJ1-2, the V gene TRBV20-1, with 8 positions matching TRBD1. There are 13 residues in the CDR3. The germline CDR1 and CDR2 sequences are DFQATT and SNEGSKA (reference sequence). Trimming cost V 4 bases and J 5 bases; bases outside gene matches: 6. In nucleotides, the CDR3 is TGCAGTGCTATGCAGGGGGCTTCGTATGGCTACACCTTC. Its translation: CSAMQGASYGYTF.

This clonotype was seen at least ten times. V usage is TRBV27 and J usage is TRBJ2-7; D might be TRBD2 (6 bases). Germline V lookup: CDR1 MNHEY, CDR2 SMNVEV (reference sequence). The length of the CDR3 is 14 residues. V lost 4 bases and J lost 2, with 12 bases in between. The CDR3 spells CASSSGDATYEQYF. In DNA form, the CDR3 reads TGTGCCAGCAGTTCGGGGGACGCAACCTACGAGCAGTACTTC.